This T cell receptor beta chain was profiled in a study of T cells in Graves' hyperthyroidism and ophthalmopathy. Regions amplified from RNA transcripts were the TCR beta CDR3 regions. The HTBI primer set drove a first-round RT-PCR of the TCR CDR3. Via MiXCR, TCRdb re-called the multiplex PCR reads, giving one row per CDR3 protein. The sample shows around 340,000 distinct CDR3 sequences, roughly 18% of them seen only once. Trimming cost V 5 bases and J 4 bases, with 9 bases left between them. Germline V gene sequence: CDR1 SEHNR, CDR2 FQNEAQ (reference sequence). The CDR3 has 12 amino acids. This clonotype originated in a woman in her forties or fifties with Graves' hyperthyroidism. The chain is built from TRBV7-9 and TRBJ2-7; no definite D call. The sample taken for sequencing was blood. Written as DNA, the CDR3 is TGTGCCAGCAGCCCCGCAGTTTACGAGCAGTACGTC. This translates into CASSPAVYEQYV.